The clone carrying this T cell receptor beta chain was recorded a few times. No antigen is known for it. V lost 10 bases and J lost 4, with 10 bases in between. The CDR3 loop spans 12 amino acids. CDR1 and CDR2 from the germline V gene are MDHEN and SYDVKM. This entry belongs to a study of CD8 T cells in ankylosing spondylitis. Overall study results and limits: Several highly homologous variants made up a TCR beta motif, and this motif appeared characteristic of ankylosing spondylitis blood.

TCRdb reprocessed the 5' RACE reads via MiXCR and lists one record per CDR3 protein. The repertoire includes about 750,000 distinct CDR3 sequences, under 20% of them detected once, and 15% to 20% sits in the top ten. This chain joins TRBV28 and TRBJ2-2, with D possibly being TRBD1 (6 bases). Specimen: blood, either unsorted or a sorted T cell fraction (not recorded which). This TCR was sampled from a male donor with ankylosing spondylitis. CDR3 DNA: TGTGCCACACAGGGCCCCACCGGGGAGCTGTTTTTT. The encoded protein is CATQGPTGELFF. Supplemented by reference TRBV28 and TRBJ2-2, the full variable domain reads DVKVTQSSRYLVKRTGEKVFLECVQDMDHENMFWYRQDPGLGLRLIYFSYDVKMKEKGDIPEGYSVSREKKERFSLILESASTNQTSMYLCATQGPTGELFFGEGSRLTVL.